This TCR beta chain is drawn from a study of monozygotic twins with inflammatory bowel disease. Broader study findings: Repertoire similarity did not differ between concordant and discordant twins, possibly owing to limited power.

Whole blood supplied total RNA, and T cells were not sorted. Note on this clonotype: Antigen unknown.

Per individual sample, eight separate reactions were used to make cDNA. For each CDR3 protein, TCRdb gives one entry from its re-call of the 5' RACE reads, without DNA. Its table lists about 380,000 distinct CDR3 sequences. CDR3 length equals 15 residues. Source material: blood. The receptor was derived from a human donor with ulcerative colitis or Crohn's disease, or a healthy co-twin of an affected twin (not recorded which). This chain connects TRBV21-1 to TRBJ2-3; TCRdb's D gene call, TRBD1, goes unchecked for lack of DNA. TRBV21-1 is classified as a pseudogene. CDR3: CASSTIGGATDTQYF.